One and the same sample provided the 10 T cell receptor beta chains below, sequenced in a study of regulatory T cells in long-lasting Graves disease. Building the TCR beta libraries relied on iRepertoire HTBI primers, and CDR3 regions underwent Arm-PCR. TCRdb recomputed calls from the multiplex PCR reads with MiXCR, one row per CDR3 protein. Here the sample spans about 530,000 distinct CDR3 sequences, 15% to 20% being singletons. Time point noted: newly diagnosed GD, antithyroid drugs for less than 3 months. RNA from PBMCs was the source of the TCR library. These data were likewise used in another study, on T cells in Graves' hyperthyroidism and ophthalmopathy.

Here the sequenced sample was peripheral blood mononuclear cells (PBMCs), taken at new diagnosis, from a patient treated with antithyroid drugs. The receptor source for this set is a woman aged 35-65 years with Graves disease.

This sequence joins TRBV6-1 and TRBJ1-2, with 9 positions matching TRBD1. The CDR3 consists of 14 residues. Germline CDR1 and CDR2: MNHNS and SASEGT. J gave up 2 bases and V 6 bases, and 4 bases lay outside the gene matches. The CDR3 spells CASRRDRENYGYTF. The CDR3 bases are TGTGCCAGCAGACGGGACAGGGAGAACTATGGCTACACCTTC.

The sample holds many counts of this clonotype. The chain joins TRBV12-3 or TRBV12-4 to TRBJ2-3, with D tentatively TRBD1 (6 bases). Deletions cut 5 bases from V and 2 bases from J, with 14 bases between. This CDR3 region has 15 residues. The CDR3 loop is CASSPIKGVTDTQYF. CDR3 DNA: TGTGCCAGCAGTCCCATTAAGGGGGTCACAGATACGCAGTATTTT.

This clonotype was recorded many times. The chain's CDR3 is CASSALGGSDEKLFF. The CDR3, as DNA: TGTGCCAGCAGTGCCCTGGGGGGGTCCGATGAAAAACTGTTTTTT. The gene calls are TRBV2 and TRBJ1-4, with D possibly matching TRBD1 (5 bases). The germline CDR1 and CDR2 sequences are SNHLY and FYNNEI. The CDR3 has 15 amino acids. V lost 4 bases and J lost 6, with 15 bases in between.

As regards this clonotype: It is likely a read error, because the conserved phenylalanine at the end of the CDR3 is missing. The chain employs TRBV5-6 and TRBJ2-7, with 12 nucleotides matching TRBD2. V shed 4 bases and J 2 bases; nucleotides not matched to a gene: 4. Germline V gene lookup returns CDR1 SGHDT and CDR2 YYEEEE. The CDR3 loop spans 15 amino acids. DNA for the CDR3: TGTGCCAGCAGCCCGGGGACTAGCGGGCCCTACGAGCAGTACCTC. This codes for CASSPGTSGPYEQYL.

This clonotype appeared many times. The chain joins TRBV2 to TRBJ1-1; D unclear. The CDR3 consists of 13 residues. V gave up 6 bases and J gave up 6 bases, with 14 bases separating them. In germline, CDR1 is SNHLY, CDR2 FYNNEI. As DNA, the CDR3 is TGTGCCAGCAGGGACCCATTAAGCTCTGAAGCTTTCTTT. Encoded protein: CASRDPLSSEAFF.

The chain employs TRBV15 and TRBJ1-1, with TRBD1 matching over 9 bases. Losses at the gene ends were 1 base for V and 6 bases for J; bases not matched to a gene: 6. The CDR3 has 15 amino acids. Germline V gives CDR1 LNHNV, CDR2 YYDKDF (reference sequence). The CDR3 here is CATSRVRTGDAEAFF. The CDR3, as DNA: TGTGCCACCAGCAGAGTTAGGACAGGGGACGCTGAAGCTTTCTTT.

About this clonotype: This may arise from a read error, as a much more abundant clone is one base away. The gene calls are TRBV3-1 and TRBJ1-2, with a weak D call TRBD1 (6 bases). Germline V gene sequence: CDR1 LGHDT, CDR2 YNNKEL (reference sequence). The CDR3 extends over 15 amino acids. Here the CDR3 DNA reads TGTGTCAGCAGCCTTGCGGGGGGCAGGAGCTATGGCTACACCTTC. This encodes CVSSLAGGRSYGYTF.

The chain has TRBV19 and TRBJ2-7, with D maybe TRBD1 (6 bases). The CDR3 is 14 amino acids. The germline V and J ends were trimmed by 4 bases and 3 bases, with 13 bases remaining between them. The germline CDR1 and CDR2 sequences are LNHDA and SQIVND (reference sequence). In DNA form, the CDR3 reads TGTGCCAGTAGTAAGGGACACGAGGGCTACGAGCAGTACTTC. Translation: CASSKGHEGYEQYF.

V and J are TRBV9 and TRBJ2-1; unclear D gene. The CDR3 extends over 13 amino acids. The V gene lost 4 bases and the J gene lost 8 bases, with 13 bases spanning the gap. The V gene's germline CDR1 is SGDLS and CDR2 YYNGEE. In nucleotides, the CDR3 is TGTGCCAGCAGCTACGATTTCCGGGATGAGCAGTTCTTC. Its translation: CASSYDFRDEQFF.

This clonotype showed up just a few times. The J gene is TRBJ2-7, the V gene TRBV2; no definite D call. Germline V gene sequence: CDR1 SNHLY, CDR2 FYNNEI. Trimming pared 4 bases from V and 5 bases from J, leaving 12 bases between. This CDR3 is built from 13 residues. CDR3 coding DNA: TGTGCCAGCAGTGTTTTTAACCCGGACGAGCAGTACTTC. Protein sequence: CASSVFNPDEQYF.